The clone carrying this T cell receptor (beta chain) has only one observation. Its antigen is undetermined. V was shortened by 3 bases and J by 5 bases, with 2 bases between the two germline ends. Germline CDR1 GTSNPN, CDR2 SVGIG (reference sequence). The CDR3 is made up of 10 amino acids. This sample is drawn from a study of T cell responses to AZD1222 COVID-19 vaccine. Study results and caveats: Most donors were white British, females outnumbered males, and clonal diversity was possibly underestimated. The study found Spike-specific TCR breadth and depth rose after two AZD1222 doses. Seropositive at baseline were only a handful of AZD1222 recipients. After the peak T cell response, and only then, were repertoires sampled.

The repertoire was sequenced with immunoSEQ multiplex PCR; TCRdb's copy has only in-frame clones and lacks some. The sample includes about 140,000 clones, roughly 90% of them seen just once. The starting material was peripheral blood, obtained on day 0 of AZD1222 vaccination. The rearrangement joins TRBV30 to TRBJ1-3; D not certain. The sequence was collected from an adult in good health. CDR3 loop: CAWRRNTIYF. DNA of the CDR3: TGTGCCTGGAGAAGAAACACCATATATTTT.